This record looks at one TCR beta chain sequence and its context. Germline lookup yields CDR1 MNHEY and CDR2 SMNVEV (reference sequence). The V and J ends lost 5 bases and 5 bases respectively, with 9 bases between them. The CDR3 consists of 13 residues. This record belongs to a study of technical replicates of blood from a handful of donors. Method: immunoSEQ multiplex PCR; TCRdb's copy keeps in-frame clones and lacks some. The sample carries roughly 81,000 clones, 65% to 90% recorded once. Sequencing was performed on PBMCs. The origin of this receptor is a human donor in good health. Some clones in this sample may be carry-over from other donors' samples. The rearrangement uses TRBV27 and TRBJ1-4; D might be TRBD1 (5 bases). CDR3 sequence reads: CASSPRQNEKLFF. Here the CDR3 DNA reads TGTGCCAGCAGTCCGAGACAGAATGAAAAACTGTTTTTT.